This TCR beta chain is from a study of blood T cell repertoires in COVID-19. This CDR3 is built from 16 residues. Germline loops: CDR1 SGHAT, CDR2 FQNNGV. V trimming: 5 bases; J trimming: 0 bases; junction bases outside the gene matches: 8. Profiled with immunoSEQ multiplex PCR; TCRdb holds only in-frame clones, not every one. In the table there are roughly 400,000 clones, roughly nine tenths of which are singletons. Each recovered donor of Cohort 3 presented with two negative PCRs, clearance, or symptom resolution. Sequencing input: PBMCs or T cells enriched from blood (not recorded which). The clonotype was recovered from a woman aged 30 to 39 who had recovered from COVID-19. The chain recombines TRBV11-2 with TRBJ2-3; 7 bases fit TRBD1. In nucleotides, the CDR3 is TGTGCCAGCAGCCCCTGGGACAGCCTAAGCACAGATACGCAGTATTTT. Amino acids: CASSPWDSLSTDTQYF.